These 7 T cell receptor beta chains share one sample of origin, sequenced in a study of siplizumab effects on memory and regulatory T cells. Measured with immunoSEQ multiplex PCR; TCRdb has only the in-frame clones, and not every one. Here the sample spans about 56,000 clones, around 98% being singletons. The specimen was naive CD8+ T cells sorted from blood. The receptors originated from a human donor in good health.

This clone showed up just once. The chain carries TRBV15 and TRBJ2-1; 8 bases align to TRBD2. CDR1 and CDR2 from the germline V gene are LNHNV and YYDKDF (reference sequence). This CDR3 is built from 14 residues. Germline trimming cut 7 bases from V and 0 bases from J; bases unmatched to any gene: 2. CDR3 nucleotides: TGTGCCACCAAAAGCGGGAGCTCCTACAATGAGCAGTTCTTC. Residues: CATKSGSSYNEQFF.

The J gene is TRBJ1-3, the V gene TRBV27, with a possible D match to TRBD1 (6 bases). Germline lookup yields CDR1 MNHEY and CDR2 SMNVEV (reference sequence). The V end lost 3 bases, the J end lost 4 bases, and 16 bases lay between the germline ends. This CDR3 has 16 amino acids. The DNA of the CDR3 is TGTGCCAGCAGTTTGTCAGGGGCGCTAGCCGGAAACACCATATATTTT. Amino acids: CASSLSGALAGNTIYF.

The V gene is TRBV7-9, the J gene TRBJ2-3; D possibly uses TRBD1 or TRBD2 (5 bases each). Germline loops: CDR1 SEHNR, CDR2 FQNEAQ (reference sequence). Trimming cost V 5 bases and J 11 bases, with 23 bases left between them. CDR3 size: 15 residues. CDR3 sequence: CASSPTTRESWRQYF. The CDR3 DNA follows: TGTGCCAGCAGCCCTACCACCAGGGAGAGCTGGAGGCAGTATTTT.

This sequence joins TRBV7-3 and TRBJ2-3, with 9 positions matching TRBD2. The CDR3 sequence is 15 residues long. Trimming took 4 bases from V and 0 from J; bases not matched to a gene: 2. CDR1 and CDR2 (germline): SGHTA, FQGTGA. The CDR3 coding sequence is TGTGCCAGCAGCTCTCTAGCGGGGAGCACAGATACGCAGTATTTT. Its translation is CASSSLAGSTDTQYF. Combining the CDR3 with reference TRBV7-3 and TRBJ2-3 gives the whole variable domain GAGVSQTPSNKVTEKGKYVELRCDPISGHTALYWYRQSLGQGPEFLIYFQGTGAADDSGLPNDRFFAVRPEGSVSTLKIQRTERGDSAVYLCASSSLAGSTDTQYFGPGTRLTVL.

V gene TRBV30 combines with J gene TRBJ2-7, with 9 bases lining up with TRBD1. Germline V gene lookup returns CDR1 GTSNPN and CDR2 SVGIG (reference sequence). The CDR3 totals 12 residues. V trimming: 0 bases; J trimming: 7 bases; junction bases outside the gene matches: 1. In nucleotides, the CDR3 is TGTGCCTGGAGTGTAGGGACAGGGGAGCAGTACTTC. Translation gives CAWSVGTGEQYF.

The CDR3 here is CASSLAGYEQYF. In nucleotides, the CDR3 is TGTGCCAGCAGCTTAGCGGGCTACGAGCAGTACTTC. The gene calls are TRBV27 and TRBJ2-7, with 7 bases matching TRBD2. The germline gives CDR1 MNHEY, CDR2 SMNVEV (reference sequence). The V segment lost 6 bases and the J segment 3 bases; nucleotides outside the gene matches: 2. There are 12 residues in the CDR3.

The chain is built from TRBV5-8 and TRBJ1-5; no reliable D call. CDR3 size: 15 residues. Per the germline V gene, CDR1 is SGHTS and CDR2 is YDEGEE. V was pared by 4 bases and J by 3 bases, with 14 bases between. The CDR3 here is CASSPGYRNNQPQHF. For the CDR3, the DNA is TGTGCCAGCAGCCCCGGTTACCGGAACAATCAGCCCCAGCATTTT.